This TCR beta chain appears in the sequencing data of a study of shared clonotypes between healthy human individuals. About the research overall: CD4 naive and memory got three plates each, CD8 naive two, CD8 memory one.

Study outcomes and limitations: Incompleteness in sorted-subset sequencing, despite large depth, was shown by rarefaction.

V lost 0 bases, J lost 5 bases, and 6 bases stayed unmatched. The CDR3 runs to 15 residues. Germline V gene data show CDR1 as SGHNT and CDR2 as YYREEE (reference sequence). Profiled with immunoSEQ multiplex PCR; TCRdb holds only in-frame clones, not every one. The sample has approximately 2.3 million clones, more than 80% seen once. Remarks on this clone: Its antigen remains unidentified.

The sequenced sample was naive CD4+ T cells from PBMCs. Subset in this sample: CD45RA+ positively selected. The chain carries TRBV5-4 and TRBJ1-1; 8 bases are a match to TRBD1. The receptor was derived from a man in his late teens or twenties in good health. Some clones in this sample may be carry-over from other donors' samples. CDR3: CASSLALQGDTEAFF. CDR3 DNA: TGTGCCAGCAGCTTGGCATTACAGGGGGATACTGAAGCTTTCTTT.